Below, one TCR beta chain is given with its context. Antigen unknown. This specimen belongs to a study of T cells in Graves' hyperthyroidism and ophthalmopathy. Whole-study context: At the time of initial diagnosis and before any treatment, peripheral blood was collected.

Findings and caveats of the study: Blood also showed most of the thyroid clonotypes that were expanded above 0.001.

Researchers amplified the TCR beta CDR3 regions from RNA transcripts. First-round RT-PCR with HTBI primers amplified the TCR CDR3 region. TCRdb re-called the multiplex PCR reads through MiXCR, storing one row per CDR3 protein. Among roughly 650,000 distinct CDR3 sequences listed, more than 15% were seen once. Germline CDR1 and CDR2: SGHRS and YFSETQ. The CDR3 sequence is 11 residues long. Source material: blood. The sequence came from a woman in her 40s with Graves' ophthalmopathy. This chain connects TRBV5-1 to TRBJ2-2; D call uncertain. The CDR3 DNA reads as TGCGCTGGGTCGGACACCGGGGAGCTGTTTTTT. Its translation: CAGSDTGELFF.